This T cell receptor beta chain was captured in a study of T cells in Graves' hyperthyroidism and ophthalmopathy. Study-wide results and limits: The model identified upcoming ophthalmopathy a median 6.5 months ahead of onset.

This clonotype was found a few times. The target antigen is unknown. Amplification targeted TCR beta CDR3 regions from RNA transcripts. During a first-round RT-PCR of the TCR CDR3, the HTBI primer set was used. MiXCR was run by TCRdb on the multiplex PCR reads, yielding one entry per CDR3 protein. The sample has about 770,000 distinct CDR3 sequences, about 19% seen once. The CDR3 runs 15 residues. V lost 0 bases, J lost 7 bases, and 13 bases lay in between. The germline V gene has CDR1 LNHNV and CDR2 YYDKDF (reference sequence). The study enrolled patients aged 18 to 65 with newly diagnosed hyperthyroidism of under 2 months' duration. Lactation, pregnancy, other autoimmune disease or uncontrolled infection led to exclusion of patients.

Material for sequencing was blood. The chain carries TRBV15 and TRBJ1-5; no clear D. The source is a woman between 50 and 59 years old with Graves' hyperthyroidism that later progressed to Graves' ophthalmopathy. The CDR3: CATSRDRRPGQPQHF. The CDR3 nucleotides are TGTGCCACCAGCAGAGATCGTAGGCCTGGGCAGCCCCAGCATTTT.